This TCR beta chain stems from a study of T cell responses to AZD1222 COVID-19 vaccine. Sequencing was performed with immunoSEQ multiplex PCR; in TCRdb, only in-frame clones are kept and a portion is missing. The table has around 83,000 clones, around 86% seen once; the top ten hold 8% to 10%. The germline V gene encodes CDR1 MDHEN and CDR2 SYDVKM. This CDR3 region has 12 residues. Trimming took off 11 bases at V and 0 bases at J, with 8 bases between the two ends. The chain has TRBV28 and TRBJ2-1; no definite D call. The sequencing here drew on peripheral blood, taken on day 0 of AZD1222 vaccination. The sequence derives from an adult in good health. The CDR3 DNA follows: TGTGCCGCCCTAAGCTCCTACAATGAGCAGTTCTTC. Translation: CAALSSYNEQFF.